The rows below give T cell receptor beta chains drawn from one sample of a study of tumor-infiltrating lymphocytes in primary liver carcinoma. TCRdb reprocessed the multiplex PCR reads with MiXCR, giving one entry per CDR3 protein. In the table there are around 80,000 distinct CDR3 sequences, more than 65% of which are singletons. Sample: liver tumor tissue from sampling region 1. The receptors stem from a man in his forties with primary liver carcinoma and hepatitis B virus infection. Each CDR3 is given without its conserved first and last residue. Size is stated for part of the rows, as once, few or many counts, or as a class when the clone is expanded.

clone_size v_call cdr3_aa
. TRBV7-8 ASSLLSGETQY
. TRBV29-1 SVEGLGGNEKLF
. TRBV20-1 SARSTGGNEQF
. TRBV12-3/TRBV12-4 TSSLGPQENTF
. TRBV28 VSSLIRQGYETQY
. TRBV6-5 ASSYSRSGSGRETQY
. TRBV6-5 ASSHRVDTQY
. TRBV29-1 SDIEQGRASGYT
few TRBV11-3 ASSLATNTEAF
many TRBV6-9 ASIQREETQY
once TRBV11-2 VSRSRDSAHQETRY
. TRBV5-4 ACSPDRGGEKLF
. TRBV6-2/TRBV6-3 ASRSPGGLYEQY
. TRBV6-5 ASSDEVHGTGELF
. TRBV6-5 ASCPLRTGTMRY
. TRBV11-2 ASSFRTGGANRYEQY
. TRBV10-1 GSEWGNEQF
. TRBV2 ASHGPGHEKLF
. TRBV24-1 AISRTGEGGETQY
many TRBV6-5 ASSYLRTGGGYGYT
medium-sized TRBV6-1 ASSPGLAAYEQY
. TRBV11-2 TGGAREPAYTQY
. TRBV11-1 ASSLDLANEQF
many TRBV14 ASSITTSGALREQY
many TRBV7-9 ASSPRLAGDNEQF
. TRBV7-2 ASSLFGLSEVGDTQY
. TRBV5-6 ANGRAVSYNELF
many TRBV29-1 SVFTGGTEAF
. TRBV11-2 ASSLDELARNTGELL
. TRBV29-1 SVLEFDTEAS
. TRBV29-1 SVELRDRGVADTKY
. TRBV6-1 ASRSGEGVLDT
. TRBV28 ASTIGWADSSGANVLT
many TRBV18 ASSPGQGEKLF
many TRBV5-6 ASSQYDEQF
. TRBV20-1 SASIAGANTDTQY
. TRBV30 AWMVVGRGQETQY
. TRBV29-1 SVDREGTYDQY
. TRBV14 ASNQDQAPEFQETQY
. TRBV12-3/TRBV12-4 TSSIGQGRETQY
. TRBV4-1 ANSHQGQATGKLF
. TRBV6-1 ASILRWGETQY
once TRBV5-1 ASREQGAKTQC
. TRBV7-8 TSSLIGGSYDQY
. TRBV10-3 AICDRGRGDEQF
many TRBV5-1 ASSLEGREVNEQF
. TRBV10-3 AIKKDGDNNQPQH
. TRBV4-1 SSSQELAAWTGEPF
medium-sized TRBV7-8 ASSWRTGNHYGYT
. TRBV6-5 ASSYTGGLAAYDQF
. TRBV10-3 AISDRSEQY
. TRBV6-5 ASREIRVGYEQY
few TRBV11-2 ASSPEYSEQF
. TRBV6-5 AISLQGSNSPLH
. TRBV11-2 ASSFRPVGDFSEQF